This TCR beta chain is drawn from a study of CD8 T cells in Susac syndrome. RNA was extracted with the RNeasy kit, and a quantity of roughly 0.5 to 1 ug was reverse transcribed using random hexamers. TCRdb used MiXCR to reprocess the immunoSEQ multiplex PCR reads, holding one entry per CDR3 protein. The sample carries around 150,000 distinct CDR3 sequences, over 85% recorded once. Deletions cut 6 bases from V and 6 bases from J, with 15 bases between. CDR1 and CDR2 (germline): DFQATT, SNEGSKA (reference sequence). The CDR3 spans 12 residues. The TCR originated in a human donor in good health. The genes are TRBV20-1 and TRBJ2-7; D is ambiguous. Source material: CD4+ T cells from PBMCs. This CDR3 is CSARNTGFEQYF. The CDR3 region has the DNA TGCAGTGCGAGAAACACTGGATTCGAGCAGTACTTC.